The clone carrying this T cell receptor beta chain has just a few counts. Its specificity is not known. Germline V gene data show CDR1 as ENHRY and CDR2 as SYGVKD. The germline V and J ends were trimmed by 4 bases and 0 bases, with 19 bases remaining between them. The CDR3 is made up of 17 amino acids. Using unique molecular identifiers, the investigators prepared the TCRbeta library. Using its own MiXCR run on the PCR reads, TCRdb lists one record per CDR3 protein. The sample shows roughly 500,000 distinct CDR3 sequences, roughly 10% of them seen only once. The data are from a study of T-cell reconstitution after alpha-beta-depleted transplantation in children. Study outcomes and limitations: At one year after transplant, newly produced T cells mostly accounted for T-cell counts and diversity. Several hundred rapidly expanded clones from non-depleted graft cells reportedly supplied alpha-beta T cells about two months post-transplant. Where some patients showed high TCRbeta diversity at day 60, it came from recipient T cells and thymic progenitors that had survived.

This material consisted of PBMCs, taken before TCRalphabeta/CD19-depleted stem cell transplant. J is TRBJ2-7 and V is TRBV10-3, with TRBD2 as a possible D gene (6 bases). The sequence was collected from a child aged 2 to 15 with inherited bone marrow failure, due to receive a stem cell transplant. The CDR3 here is CAISGLGGTPSSYEQYF. Written as DNA, the CDR3 is TGTGCCATCAGTGGGTTGGGCGGGACCCCGAGCTCCTACGAGCAGTACTTC.